This note documents a single TCR beta chain sequence. No antigen is known for it. The data stem from a study of shared clonotypes between healthy human individuals. Looking at the study overall: A donor's plate count was three for CD4 naive and three for CD4 memory; CD8 naive had two and CD8 memory one. Whole-study findings and limits: The genetic and exposure-history diversity represented was limited by few donors. Naive CD4 clonotypes overlapped across a few donors at about 5.3%.

Germline CDR1 is LNHNV and CDR2 is YYDKDF (reference sequence). The V end lost 0 bases, the J end lost 2 bases, and 6 bases lay between the germline ends. The CDR3 covers 14 residues. Sorted-subset replicate PCRs used 150 to 250 ng of genomic DNA. This amount corresponded to 30,000 to 35,000 T cell genomes. TCRdb's table, derived via immunoSEQ multiplex PCR, lists solely in-frame clones and lacks some. The table includes 2 million to 3 million clones, around nine tenths detected once. This receptor was taken from a man between 18 and 35 years old in good health. The chain has TRBV15 and TRBJ2-3; the D gene could be TRBD1 or TRBD2 (5 bases each). Sequenced material: naive CD4+ T cells sorted from blood. Specified subset: CD45RA+ positively selected. The CDR3 spells CATSREGDTDTQYF. In DNA, the CDR3 is TGTGCCACCAGCAGAGAGGGGGACACAGATACGCAGTATTTT.